This TCR beta chain was sequenced during a study of T cells after posttransplantation cyclophosphamide. Study observations and caveats: Recipient CMV seropositivity and CMV reactivation strongly tracked TRB clonality.

TCRdb keeps only in-frame clones here, not all; method: immunoSEQ multiplex PCR. Of 15,000 to 20,000 clones in the sample, less than 85% were seen once. Concerning this clone itself: Its antigen is not known.

This TCR was sampled from a man aged 25-40 years in good health and a related stem cell transplant donor. Specimen: memory CD4+ T cells sorted from blood.

This CDR3 is CASSFDRVDEAFF. In nucleotides, the CDR3 is TGCGCCAGCAGCTTTGACAGGGTCGATGAAGCTTTCTTT. V is TRBV5-1 and J is TRBJ1-1; 7 bases fit TRBD1. Germline CDR1 is SGHRS and CDR2 is YFSETQ. The CDR3 contains 13 residues. Trimming cost V 2 bases and J 7 bases; bases outside gene matches: 5.